This entry is about one T cell receptor (beta chain). The antigen remains unidentified. V shed 0 bases and J shed 6 bases, with 13 bases lying between them. This CDR3 spans 14 amino acids. Germline values: CDR1 DFQATT, CDR2 SNEGSKA (reference sequence). Built from TCR beta cDNA, the libraries had unique molecular identifiers in them. TCRdb analysed the PCR reads with MiXCR anew, one entry per CDR3 protein. There are about 820,000 distinct CDR3 sequences in the sample; approximately 53% occur only once, and approximately 4.3% lies in the top ten. These data belong to a study of post-analysis software for immune sequencing data. Study-wide results and caveats: When patients were compared with controls, roughly five TRBV segments were more frequent, TRBV5-6, TRBV5-1 and TRBV20-1 among them.

The origin of this receptor is a girl aged 5-17 years with multiple sclerosis. The chain has TRBV20-1 and TRBJ2-3; D is ambiguous. The sequenced material came from blood. The CDR3 DNA reads TGCAGTGCTAGAGATCTCGTGGTCGGCGATACGCAGTATTTT. Amino acid sequence: CSARDLVVGDTQYF.